This T cell receptor (beta chain) was recorded in a study of graft-versus-host responses after intestinal transplantation. Study-level information: Recipients got multivisceral, liver-intestinal, or isolated intestinal transplants. The recipients all started with anti-thymocyte globulin induction and then took tacrolimus and steroids for roughly three years.

General study findings and limits: GvH clones were found in recipient marrow; some appeared first in ileum or blood.

Data came from immunoSEQ multiplex PCR; TCRdb stores just in-frame clones and leaves some out. The sample includes some 86,000 clones, 88% seen only once; the top ten take 0.28%. Germline V lookup: CDR1 SNHLY, CDR2 FYNNEI. The CDR3 is 14 amino acids. Trimming took 3 bases from V and 2 from J; bases not matched to a gene: 4. Worth noting for this clone: Its antigen is undetermined.

Sequenced here: unstimulated CD4+ T cells sorted from spleen or lymph node cells, sampled before transplant. This sequence joins TRBV2 and TRBJ2-7; 7 bases agree with TRBD1. This clonotype was obtained from a human donor who was the organ donor for an intestinal transplant. CDR3 coding DNA: TGTGCCAGCAGTGAGGACAGGACGACCTACGAGCAGTACTTC. Translation: CASSEDRTTYEQYF.